The sequence of this TCR beta chain was determined in a study of cytomegalovirus exposure and HLA in healthy donors. The V and J ends lost 1 base and 2 bases, in that order; junction bases with no gene match: 9. CDR1 is SGHRS, CDR2 YFSETQ, per germline. The CDR3 loop spans 18 amino acids. General study points: Sequencing had likely introduced a cluster of highly shared sequence variants as an artifact. Generally TCR sequences proved uncommon, though certain public TCRs appeared in numerous donors.

This clone was detected once. Its antigen is unknown. Researchers ran the PCR with 60 Vbeta and 13 Jbeta primers. Profiling relied on immunoSEQ multiplex PCR, and the TCRdb table lists in-frame clones only, not all of them. The sample lists 110,000 or so clones; roughly two thirds were seen once. The J gene is TRBJ2-2, the V gene TRBV5-1; TRBD2 matches at 9 bases. The origin of this receptor is a man younger than 35 in good health and CMV-seropositive. Sequenced material: PBMCs. Here the CDR3 DNA reads TGCGCCAGCAGCTTGCAAGGGCGGGGGGGCTCCAACACCGGGGAGCTGTTTTTT. This codes for CASSLQGRGGSNTGELFF. The variable domain in full, completed from reference TRBV5-1 and TRBJ2-2, reads KAGVTQTPRYLIKTRGQQVTLSCSPISGHRSVSWYQQTPGQGLQFLFEYFSETQRNKGNFPGRFSGRQFSNSRSEMNVSTLELGDSALYLCASSLQGRGGSNTGELFFGEGSRLTVL.